What follows are 11 T cell receptor beta chains derived from one specimen sequenced in a study of siplizumab effects on memory and regulatory T cells. The method was immunoSEQ multiplex PCR; TCRdb's version includes in-frame clones alone and lacks a portion of them. The sample has 100,000 or so clones; 90% to 95% are singletons. Sequencing was done on a sample of CD4+ T cells sorted from blood. The receptor set was obtained from a human donor in good health.

The V and J genes are TRBV29-1 and TRBJ1-5; D is perhaps TRBD1 (6 bases). Trimming shortened V by 6 bases and J by 0 bases, and 15 bases separated the two germline ends. CDR3 length equals 15 residues. Germline-derived CDR1 and CDR2 are SQVTM and ANQGSEA. The CDR3 DNA follows: TGCAGCGTGAGGGGGGACGGTTATAGCAATCAGCCCCAGCATTTT. This sequence encodes CSVRGDGYSNQPQHF. Complete variable domain (other parts from reference TRBV29-1 and TRBJ1-5): SAVISQKPSRDICQRGTSLTIQCQVDSQVTMMFWYRQQPGQSLTLIATANQGSEATYESGFVIDKFPISRPNLTFSTLTVSNMSPEDSSIYLCSVRGDGYSNQPQHFGDGTRLSIL.

This sequence joins TRBV11-2 and TRBJ2-7, with 9 bases aligning to TRBD2. Germline V lookup: CDR1 SGHAT, CDR2 FQNNGV. The ends lost 5 bases at V and 0 bases at J; junction bases unmatched: 2. The CDR3 consists of 14 residues. The CDR3 here is CASSRSGSSYEQYF. Here the CDR3 DNA reads TGTGCCAGCAGCCGTAGCGGGAGCTCCTACGAGCAGTACTTC.

The chain uses TRBV14 and TRBJ2-1, with D tentatively TRBD1 (6 bases). Germline V gene data show CDR1 as SGHDN and CDR2 as FVKESK. The CDR3 length is 16 residues. V was clipped by 4 bases and J by 6 bases, with 19 bases between them. The CDR3 here is CASSPLQGSGFNEQFF. As DNA, the CDR3 is TGTGCCAGCAGCCCACTACAGGGTAGTGGTTTCAATGAGCAGTTCTTC.

The chain joins TRBV7-9 to TRBJ2-5; TRBD2 might be the D (6 bases). Germline-derived CDR1 and CDR2 are SEHNR and FQNEAQ (reference sequence). The ends were cut back, 4 bases at V and 4 bases at J, with 16 bases in the middle. This CDR3 comprises 15 residues. DNA for the CDR3: TGTGCCAGCAGCTCCGCGGTGCGGGACTTAGAGACCCAGTACTTC. Translated, it gives CASSSAVRDLETQYF.

The chain carries TRBV19 and TRBJ1-5; D is perhaps TRBD1 (6 bases). Between the trimmed V and J ends, which lost 6 bases and 0 bases, there was a span of 12 bases. The CDR3 covers 15 residues. CDR1 is LNHDA and CDR2 is SQIVND in the germline V gene (reference sequence). The CDR3 DNA reads TGTGCCAGTAGAACAACAGGGAATAGCAATCAGCCCCAGCATTTT. This translates into CASRTTGNSNQPQHF.

The rearrangement links TRBV7-8 to TRBJ2-2; maybe TRBD2 (7 bases). In germline, CDR1 is SGHVS, CDR2 FQNEAQ. The germline V and J ends were trimmed by 4 bases and 7 bases, with 13 bases remaining between them. The length of the CDR3 is 14 residues. The CDR3 coding sequence is TGTGCCAGCAGCTCTCTAGGGGGGGGCGGGGAGCTGTTTTTT. This translates into CASSSLGGGGELFF. Full variable domain (remainder filled in from reference TRBV7-8 and TRBJ2-2): GAGVSQSPRYKVAKRGQDVALRCDPISGHVSLFWYQQALGQGPEFLTYFQNEAQLDKSGLPSDRFFAERPEGSVSTLKIQRTQQEDSAVYLCASSSLGGGGELFFGEGSRLTVL.

This clone has just one count. This chain connects TRBV6-5 to TRBJ2-7; D unclear. The CDR3 has 16 amino acids. Germline V CDR1 and CDR2: MNHEY, SVGAGI. V lost 4 bases and J lost 0, with 16 bases in between. The CDR3 nucleotides are TGTGCCAGCAGTTCCCTGGTAGGCGTCAGCTCCTACGAGCAGTACTTC. Its translation: CASSSLVGVSSYEQYF.

The rearrangement uses TRBV11-2 and TRBJ1-2, with no clear D. V lost 4 bases and J 4 bases, leaving 13 bases between the germline ends. Germline V gives CDR1 SGHAT, CDR2 FQNNGV. The CDR3 loop spans 14 amino acids. CDR3 sequence: CASSSTASRYGYTF. CDR3 sequence (DNA): TGTGCCAGCAGCTCGACGGCCAGCCGCTATGGCTACACCTTC.

The rearrangement joins TRBV30 to TRBJ1-2, with 9 nucleotides matching TRBD1. The CDR3 is 13 amino acids. After removal of 0 bases from V and 7 bases from J, the junction contained 3 bases not matched to a gene. CDR1 and CDR2 (germline): GTSNPN, SVGIG (reference sequence). The CDR3 sequence: CAWSVNRGLGYTF. The DNA for the CDR3 is TGTGCCTGGAGTGTAAACAGGGGGCTTGGCTACACCTTC.

In DNA form, the CDR3 reads TGTGCCAGCAGTTCAAGGCTAGCGGGAAACGAGCAGTACTTC. Translating gives CASSSRLAGNEQYF. The chain couples TRBV27 to TRBJ2-7; 9 positions agree with TRBD2. The germline V gene has CDR1 MNHEY and CDR2 SMNVEV (reference sequence). J was trimmed by 5 bases and V by 4 bases; bases with no gene match: 6. The CDR3 is 14 residues long.

The chain couples TRBV2 to TRBJ1-4, with a weak D call TRBD1 (5 bases). This CDR3 is 15 amino acids long. CDR1 is SNHLY, CDR2 FYNNEI, per germline. V lost 7 bases and J 3 bases, leaving 15 bases between the germline ends. The CDR3 bases are TGTGCCAGCAAATCAGGGCATTCCCCTAATGAAAAACTGTTTTTT. Its translation is CASKSGHSPNEKLFF. Combining the CDR3 with reference TRBV2 and TRBJ1-4 gives the whole variable domain EPEVTQTPSHQVTQMGQEVILRCVPISNHLYFYWYRQILGQKVEFLVSFYNNEISEKSEIFDDQFSVERPDGSNFTLKIRSTKLEDSAMYFCASKSGHSPNEKLFFGSGTQLSVL.